This passage covers 32 T cell receptor beta chains from one sample sequenced in a study of cytomegalovirus exposure and HLA in healthy donors. The repertoire was sequenced with immunoSEQ multiplex PCR; TCRdb's copy has only in-frame clones and lacks some. The profile covers about 160,000 clones, with roughly nine tenths appearing a single time and roughly 5.8% taken by the ten largest. The source material was PBMCs. The receptors derive from a woman aged 25-40 years in good health and CMV-seronegative.

The gene calls are TRBV4-3 and TRBJ2-7, with D unresolved. The CDR3 is 15 amino acids. V lost 4 bases, J lost 0 bases, and 13 bases lay in between. CDR1 is LGHNA, CDR2 YSLEER, per germline. For the CDR3, the DNA is TGCGCCAGCAGCCCAATCCCCCGGAGCTCCTACGAGCAGTACTTC. This codes for CASSPIPRSSYEQYF.

The chain links TRBV28 to TRBJ2-1, with 11 positions matching TRBD2. The CDR3 has 17 amino acids. Germline V gene lookup returns CDR1 MDHEN and CDR2 SYDVKM. With 5 bases clipped from V and 9 bases from J, the junction kept 15 bases outside the gene matches. CDR3 nucleotides: TGTGCCAGCAGTGGAACTACCGGACTAGCGGGTGGCGGTGAGCAGTTCTTC. Translating it yields CASSGTTGLAGGGEQFF.

This clone was observed once. The CDR3 DNA follows: TGTGCCAGCAGCGTCCGGGACAGAGCGGCCAATGAGCAGTTCTTC. Its translation: CASSVRDRAANEQFF. The V gene is TRBV9, the J gene TRBJ2-1, with 7 bases that match TRBD1. The CDR3 runs 15 residues. J was trimmed by 6 bases and V by 2 bases; bases with no gene match: 8. Germline V CDR1 and CDR2: SGDLS, YYNGEE. Looking up the rest from reference TRBV9 and TRBJ2-1 gives the full variable domain: DSGVTQTPKHLITATGQRVTLRCSPRSGDLSVYWYQQSLDQGLQFLIQYYNGEERAKGNILERFSAQQFPDLHSELNLSSLELGDSALYFCASSVRDRAANEQFFGPGTRLTVL.

This sequence joins TRBV19 and TRBJ1-1, with TRBD1 matching over 8 bases. V lost 3 bases to trimming and J lost 5 bases; unmatched junction nucleotides: 5. The germline CDR1 and CDR2 sequences are LNHDA and SQIVND (reference sequence). This CDR3 comprises 14 residues. CDR3 region: CASSMDRVFTEAFF. In DNA, the CDR3 is TGTGCCAGTAGTATGGACAGGGTATTTACTGAAGCTTTCTTT.

This chain uses TRBV18 with TRBJ1-1; 9 nucleotides align to TRBD1. Germline assignment: CDR1 KGHSH and CDR2 LQKENI. This CDR3 comprises 15 residues. The V gene end was trimmed by 3 bases and the J gene end by 0 bases; junction bases not matched to a gene: 2. The CDR3 nucleotides are TGTGCCAGCTCACCGGGACAGGGCATGAACACTGAAGCTTTCTTT. Its protein product is CASSPGQGMNTEAFF.

The CDR3 sequence is CASSQDGVQGEPYNEQFF. The CDR3 coding sequence is TGTGCCAGCAGCCAAGACGGAGTACAGGGGGAACCGTACAATGAGCAGTTCTTC. The chain links TRBV14 to TRBJ2-1; TRBD1 aligns across 8 bases. The CDR3 loop spans 18 amino acids. Per the germline V gene, CDR1 is SGHDN and CDR2 is FVKESK. V shed 0 bases, J shed 4 bases, and the junction held 11 bases outside the gene matches.

This chain joins TRBV27 and TRBJ2-1; 10 nucleotides match TRBD1. Looked up from germline, CDR1 is MNHEY and CDR2 is SMNVEV (reference sequence). Trimming cost V 5 bases and J 5 bases; bases outside gene matches: 9. The CDR3 consists of 16 residues. CDR3 amino acids: CASSRKTGGTDNEQFF. In DNA form, the CDR3 reads TGTGCCAGCAGTCGAAAGACAGGGGGCACCGACAATGAGCAGTTCTTC.

This chain links TRBV9 with TRBJ2-2, with TRBD2 matching over 11 bases. Germline CDR1 and CDR2: SGDLS and YYNGEE. V gave up 0 bases and J gave up 4 bases; unmatched junction bases: 5. The CDR3 is 17 residues long. The CDR3 DNA is TGTGCCAGCAGCGTAGTAGCGGGAGGGTCGGGCACCGGGGAGCTGTTTTTT. Amino acid sequence: CASSVVAGGSGTGELFF. The entire variable domain, with the rest obtained from reference TRBV9 and TRBJ2-2, is as follows: DSGVTQTPKHLITATGQRVTLRCSPRSGDLSVYWYQQSLDQGLQFLIQYYNGEERAKGNILERFSAQQFPDLHSELNLSSLELGDSALYFCASSVVAGGSGTGELFFGEGSRLTVL.

This sequence joins TRBV7-9 and TRBJ2-7; unclear D gene. Trimming shortened V by 4 bases and J by 2 bases, and 18 bases separated the two germline ends. This CDR3 is built from 16 residues. CDR1 is SEHNR and CDR2 is FQNEAQ in the germline V gene (reference sequence). Here the CDR3 DNA reads TGTGCCAGCAGCTCTTACTACTCGGAAATTACCTACGAGCAGTACTTC. Protein sequence: CASSSYYSEITYEQYF.

This clone was detected once. V gene TRBV27 combines with J gene TRBJ2-7, with D possibly matching TRBD2 (5 bases). The CDR3 covers 14 residues. CDR1 and CDR2 (germline): MNHEY, SMNVEV (reference sequence). The V and J ends lost 5 bases and 3 bases respectively, with 14 bases between them. CDR3 bases: TGTGCCAGCAGTCCTGGGCTCGGGATCTACGAGCAGTACTTC. It specifies CASSPGLGIYEQYF.

V is TRBV6-1 and J is TRBJ1-5, with D possibly being TRBD1 (6 bases). Germline V gene data show CDR1 as MNHNS and CDR2 as SASEGT. V lost 9 bases and J 2 bases, leaving 14 bases between the germline ends. This CDR3 spans 14 amino acids. The CDR3 DNA is TGTGCCAGTGGGCAGGGGTGGGGCAATCAGCCCCAGCATTTT. Translating it yields CASGQGWGNQPQHF.

V is TRBV29-1 and J is TRBJ1-2; possibly TRBD1 for D (6 bases). There are 15 residues in the CDR3. The germline V gene has CDR1 SQVTM and CDR2 ANQGSEA. Trimming removed 0 bases from V and 4 bases from J, with 15 bases in between. The CDR3 DNA reads as TGCAGCGTTGAAGAGATGTCCCCAGGGGCCTATGGCTACACCTTC. Protein: CSVEEMSPGAYGYTF.

This clone was recorded a few times. The rearrangement links TRBV25-1 to TRBJ1-2, with D possibly TRBD1 on 5 matching bases. CDR3 size: 14 residues. Germline CDR1 MGHDK, CDR2 SYGVNS. With 2 bases removed from V and 2 bases from J, the gap between germline ends came to 9 bases. The CDR3 nucleotides read TGTGCCAGCAGTGAACCGGCAGGGAACTATGGCTACACCTTC. It encodes CASSEPAGNYGYTF.

The V call is TRBV5-5, the J call TRBJ2-5, with 8 bases that match TRBD2. Trimming cost V 2 bases and J 5 bases; bases outside gene matches: 11. This CDR3 has 16 amino acids. Germline V gives CDR1 SGHKS, CDR2 YYEKEE (reference sequence). The CDR3 DNA reads as TGTGCCAGCAGCTTAGGTTCCCTAGCGGGTAGGGAGACCCAGTACTTC. Translated: CASSLGSLAGRETQYF.

The chain carries TRBV7-6 and TRBJ1-1, with D tentatively TRBD1 (5 bases). The germline V and J ends were trimmed by 1 base and 8 bases, with 17 bases remaining between them. The CDR3 sequence is 15 residues long. Germline lookup yields CDR1 SGHVS and CDR2 FNYEAQ. In nucleotides, the CDR3 is TGTGCCAGCAGCTTAGTCCCGGGAAGGGGAGGGGAAGCTTTCTTT. Residues: CASSLVPGRGGEAFF.

The chain uses TRBV5-1 and TRBJ2-5, with TRBD2 as a possible D gene (5 bases). This CDR3 spans 16 amino acids. Trimming removed 4 bases at V and 2 bases at J, with 18 bases between. In germline, CDR1 is SGHRS, CDR2 YFSETQ. CDR3 protein: CASSPGPRPGQETQYF. In nucleotides, the CDR3 is TGCGCCAGCAGCCCCGGCCCCCGTCCGGGGCAAGAGACCCAGTACTTC.

The J gene is TRBJ1-1, the V gene TRBV4-3; no definite D call. V shed 0 bases and J shed 1 base, with 6 bases lying between them. This CDR3 is 14 amino acids long. In germline, CDR1 is LGHNA, CDR2 YSLEER. Written as DNA, the CDR3 is TGCGCCAGCAGCCAAGATCGGCAGAACACTGAAGCTTTCTTT. Amino acid sequence: CASSQDRQNTEAFF.

In its sample, this clone was seen once. This CDR3 is also generated by other DNA sequences in the sample. CDR3 region: CASSFGGSSYEQYF. CDR3 DNA: TGTGCCAGCAGCTTCGGTGGCAGCTCCTACGAGCAGTACTTC. The J gene is TRBJ2-7, the V gene TRBV7-9; D is uncertain. CDR1 is SEHNR, CDR2 FQNEAQ, per germline (reference sequence). The V end lost 3 bases, the J end lost 0 bases, and 9 bases lay between the germline ends. This CDR3 has 14 amino acids. Drawing the rest from reference TRBV7-9 and TRBJ2-7, the complete variable domain is DTGVSQNPRHKITKRGQNVTFRCDPISEHNRLYWYRQTLGQGPEFLTYFQNEAQLEKSRLLSDRFSAERPKGSFSTLEIQRTEQGDSAMYLCASSFGGSSYEQYFGPGTRLTVT.

The chain employs TRBV28 and TRBJ1-5; TRBD1 might be the D (6 bases). The CDR3 contains 14 residues. Germline-derived CDR1 and CDR2 are MDHEN and SYDVKM. The V end lost 3 bases, the J end lost 11 bases, and 17 bases lay between the germline ends. The DNA of the CDR3 is TGTGCCAGCAGTTTGTTACAGGGTTCGGGTGCCCAGCATTTT. This translates into CASSLLQGSGAQHF.

The rearrangement joins TRBV5-6 to TRBJ1-1; 9 bases agree with TRBD1. This CDR3 is built from 16 residues. Trimming took 4 bases from V and 2 from J; bases not matched to a gene: 9. In germline, CDR1 is SGHDT, CDR2 YYEEEE. The CDR3 sequence is CASSPGTGLGNTEAFF. DNA of the CDR3: TGTGCCAGCAGCCCCGGGACAGGGCTCGGAAACACTGAAGCTTTCTTT.

This chain joins TRBV27 and TRBJ1-5; 7 bases line up with TRBD1. J was trimmed by 6 bases and V by 3 bases; bases with no gene match: 5. Germline CDR1 is MNHEY and CDR2 is SMNVEV (reference sequence). The CDR3 loop spans 14 amino acids. CDR3 DNA sequence: TGTGCCAGCAGTTTGAACAGGGGAACTCAGCCCCAGCATTTT. Translating it yields CASSLNRGTQPQHF.

CDR3 loop: CAISESRGMNTEAFF. Here the CDR3 DNA reads TGTGCCATCAGTGAGTCCAGGGGAATGAACACTGAAGCTTTCTTT. This chain links TRBV10-3 with TRBJ1-1; D perhaps matches TRBD1 (6 bases). Looked up from germline, CDR1 is ENHRY and CDR2 is SYGVKD. V lost 0 bases, J lost 0 bases, and 8 bases lay in between. This CDR3 is built from 15 residues.

The chain carries TRBV28 and TRBJ2-1; 11 bases line up with TRBD2. The J segment lost 4 bases and the V segment lost 6 bases, leaving 5 bases of the junction unmatched. Germline CDR1 and CDR2: MDHEN and SYDVKM. This CDR3 contains 15 residues. The CDR3 sequence is CASSYLAGGYNEQFF. The CDR3 DNA sequence: TGTGCCAGCAGCTACCTAGCGGGAGGATACAATGAGCAGTTCTTC.

J is TRBJ2-1 and V is TRBV5-6; D unclear. The V end was cut by 1 base, the J end by 3 bases, with 2 bases between. The germline gives CDR1 SGHDT, CDR2 YYEEEE. The CDR3 covers 12 residues. The CDR3 sequence is CASSLSYNEQFF. CDR3 sequence (DNA): TGTGCCAGCAGCTTGAGCTACAATGAGCAGTTCTTC.

The chain has TRBV6-5 and TRBJ2-3, with D maybe TRBD1 (5 bases). The CDR3 is made up of 15 amino acids. Germline-derived CDR1 and CDR2 are MNHEY and SVGAGI. The V and J ends lost 7 bases and 2 bases respectively, with 16 bases between them. DNA for the CDR3: TGTGCCAGCACCGAAGGTGACAGCCCCACAGATACGCAGTATTTT. Amino acid sequence: CASTEGDSPTDTQYF.

V usage is TRBV4-2 and J usage is TRBJ2-1; D remains ambiguous. V gave up 0 bases and J gave up 7 bases, with 10 bases separating them. The CDR3 covers 14 residues. Germline lookup yields CDR1 LGHNA and CDR2 YNFKEQ. CDR3 amino acids: CASSQDTTSNEQFF. CDR3 coding DNA: TGTGCCAGCAGCCAAGATACGACTTCTAATGAGCAGTTCTTC.

This chain connects TRBV5-6 to TRBJ1-6, with D unresolved. The germline V gene has CDR1 SGHDT and CDR2 YYEEEE. The CDR3 spans 14 residues. Trimming took off 4 bases at V and 9 bases at J, with 14 bases between the two ends. The CDR3, as DNA: TGTGCCAGCAGCCTGGAGGTGGCAAGTTCACCCCTCCACTTT. Translation gives CASSLEVASSPLHF.

V usage is TRBV5-1 and J usage is TRBJ1-6; TRBD1 might be the D (6 bases). The CDR3 runs 16 residues. V was pared by 4 bases and J by 0 bases, with 11 bases between. In germline, CDR1 is SGHRS, CDR2 YFSETQ. The CDR3 loop is CASSAGQSSYNSPLHF. The CDR3 nucleotides are TGCGCCAGCAGCGCAGGACAGAGCTCCTATAATTCACCCCTCCACTTT.

DNA for the CDR3: TGTGCCAGCAGTTTATCTCGTCCCCTGTACACCTTC. This sequence encodes CASSLSRPLYTF. The J gene is TRBJ1-2, the V gene TRBV28; D remains ambiguous. The germline CDR1 and CDR2 sequences are MDHEN and SYDVKM. The CDR3 has 12 residues. The V and J ends lost 1 base and 11 bases respectively, with 11 bases between them.

This chain uses TRBV6-6 with TRBJ1-4; 7 positions match TRBD1. V lost 6 bases and J lost 8; bases outside the gene matches: 6. This CDR3 spans 13 amino acids. Looked up from germline, CDR1 is MNHNY and CDR2 is SVGAGI (reference sequence). For the CDR3, the DNA is TGTGCCAGCAGGGACAGGTATAGAGAAAAACTGTTTTTT. Translating it yields CASRDRYREKLFF.

The chain employs TRBV18 and TRBJ2-7; TRBD1 agrees at 8 bases. The CDR3 consists of 14 residues. J lost 3 bases, V lost 2 bases, and 3 bases had no gene match. Germline V gene sequence: CDR1 KGHSH, CDR2 LQKENI. CDR3 amino acids: CASSPRDRSYEQYF. The CDR3 DNA follows: TGTGCCAGCTCACCAAGGGACAGGAGCTACGAGCAGTACTTC.

This rearrangement joins TRBV20-1 to TRBJ1-2; D gene unclear. Trimming left V 5 bases short and J 4 bases short, with 8 bases between. The CDR3 runs 11 residues. The germline V gene has CDR1 DFQATT and CDR2 SNEGSKA (reference sequence). CDR3 loop: CSAARSYGYTF. DNA of the CDR3: TGCAGTGCTGCAAGGTCCTATGGCTACACCTTC.